The clone carrying this T cell receptor (beta chain) showed up many times. The antigen is unknown. This specimen comes from a study of T cells after yellow fever vaccination. A single record per CDR3 protein comes from TCRdb applying MiXCR to the 5' RACE reads. The table includes about 310,000 distinct CDR3 sequences, around 3.9% detected once. Study-level results: Faster peaking, at day 5 versus 15, marked a secondary response that was weaker.

V was clipped by 7 bases and J by 2 bases, with 12 bases between them. Germline V CDR1 and CDR2: SEHNR, FQNEAQ (reference sequence). The CDR3 runs 14 residues. This sequence joins TRBV7-9 and TRBJ2-1; possibly TRBD2 for D (6 bases). Sequencing used PBMCs, obtained on the day of the yellow fever booster vaccination. The clonotype was recovered from a young man who received the YFV17D yellow fever vaccine. The CDR3 coding sequence is TGTGCCAGCACCCGGGGGATGGCCTACAATGAGCAGTTCTTC. This encodes CASTRGMAYNEQFF.